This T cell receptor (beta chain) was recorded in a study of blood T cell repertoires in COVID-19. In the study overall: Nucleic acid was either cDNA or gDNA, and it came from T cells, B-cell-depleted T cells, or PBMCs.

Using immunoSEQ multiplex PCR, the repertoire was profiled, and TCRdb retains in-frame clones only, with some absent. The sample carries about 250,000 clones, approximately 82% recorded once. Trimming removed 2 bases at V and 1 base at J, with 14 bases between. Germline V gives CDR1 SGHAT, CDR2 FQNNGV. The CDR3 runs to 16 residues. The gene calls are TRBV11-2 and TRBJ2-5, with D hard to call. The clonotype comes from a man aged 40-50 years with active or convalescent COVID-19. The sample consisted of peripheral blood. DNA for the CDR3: TGTGCCAGCAGCTTATTGCTCGCGGAACTCCAAGAGACCCAGTACTTC. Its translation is CASSLLLAELQETQYF.